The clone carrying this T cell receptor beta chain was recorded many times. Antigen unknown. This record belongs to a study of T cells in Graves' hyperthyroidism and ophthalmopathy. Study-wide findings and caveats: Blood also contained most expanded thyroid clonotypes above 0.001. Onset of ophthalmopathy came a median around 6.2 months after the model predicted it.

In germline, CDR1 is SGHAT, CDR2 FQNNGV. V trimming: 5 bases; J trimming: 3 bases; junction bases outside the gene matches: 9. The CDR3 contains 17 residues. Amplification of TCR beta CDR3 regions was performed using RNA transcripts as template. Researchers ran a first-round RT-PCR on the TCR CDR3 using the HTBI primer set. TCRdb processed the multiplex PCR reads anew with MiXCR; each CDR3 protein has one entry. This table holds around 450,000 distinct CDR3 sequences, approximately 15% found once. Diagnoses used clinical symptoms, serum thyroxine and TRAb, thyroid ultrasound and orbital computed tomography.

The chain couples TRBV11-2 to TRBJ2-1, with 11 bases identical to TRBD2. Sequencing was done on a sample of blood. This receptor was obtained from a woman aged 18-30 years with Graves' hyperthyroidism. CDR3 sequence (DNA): TGTGCCAGCAGCCTCCTTAGCGGGAGGGCCCTCTACAATGAGCAGTTCTTC. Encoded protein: CASSLLSGRALYNEQFF.